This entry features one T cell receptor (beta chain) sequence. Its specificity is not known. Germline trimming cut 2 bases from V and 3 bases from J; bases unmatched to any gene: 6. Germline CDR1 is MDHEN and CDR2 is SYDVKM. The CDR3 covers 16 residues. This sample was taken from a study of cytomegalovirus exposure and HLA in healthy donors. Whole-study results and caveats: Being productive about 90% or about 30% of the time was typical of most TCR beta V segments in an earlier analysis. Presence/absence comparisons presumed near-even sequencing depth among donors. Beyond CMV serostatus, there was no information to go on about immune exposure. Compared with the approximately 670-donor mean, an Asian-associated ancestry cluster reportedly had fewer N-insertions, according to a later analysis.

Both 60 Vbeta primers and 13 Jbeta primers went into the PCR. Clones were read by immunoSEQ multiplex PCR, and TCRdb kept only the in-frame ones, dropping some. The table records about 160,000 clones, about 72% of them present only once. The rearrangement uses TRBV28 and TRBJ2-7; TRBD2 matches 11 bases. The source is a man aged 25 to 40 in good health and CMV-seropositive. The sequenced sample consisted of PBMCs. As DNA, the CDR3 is TGTGCCAGCAGTTTAGGGAGTAGCGGGGGGGACTACGAGCAGTACTTC. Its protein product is CASSLGSSGGDYEQYF.